The T cell receptor (beta chain) under discussion was sequenced for a study of OX40 agonist ivuxolimab in advanced cancers. Overall study: Intravenous ivuxolimab at 0.01 to 10 mg/kg was given to patients every 2 weeks.

The protocol was immunoSEQ multiplex PCR, while the TCRdb copy is restricted to in-frame clones and leaves out a portion. The table has about 78,000 clones, about 80% seen once. The germline V gene has CDR1 SQVTM and CDR2 ANQGSEA. The CDR3 totals 12 residues. V lost 6 bases and J 3 bases, leaving 9 bases between the germline ends. This receptor was identified in an adult with an advanced solid tumor such as melanoma, head and neck, liver or kidney cancer. J is TRBJ1-3 and V is TRBV29-1; D is unclear. The sample here was CD4+ or CD8+ T cells sorted from blood, taken in a trial of the OX40 agonist ivuxolimab. CDR3 bases: TGCAGCGTAGGGTCTTATGGAAACACCATATATTTT. It translates to CSVGSYGNTIYF.